This TCR beta chain was observed in a study of CD8+CD57+ T cells in acquired aplastic anemia. It was genomic DNA that served as the template for profiling TCR beta VDJ and CDR3. MiXCR was run by TCRdb on the reads, yielding one entry per CDR3 protein. This repertoire shows 200,000 to 300,000 distinct CDR3 sequences, 82% found once; its top ten account for roughly two fifths. The authors sequenced patients whose flow cytometry had shown CD8+CD57+ cell expansion. Blood came from patients not yet given any therapy. V was clipped by 3 bases and J by 6 bases, with 7 bases between them. There are 11 residues in the CDR3. The V gene's germline CDR1 is DFQATT and CDR2 SNEGSKA (reference sequence).

The specimen was sorted CD4+, CD8+, or CD8+CD57+ T cells (not recorded which) from PBMCs. This chain uses TRBV20-1 with TRBJ2-3, with D uncertain. This clonotype was sampled from a human donor with aplastic anemia. The CDR3 region is CSARLGDTQYF. In DNA, the CDR3 is TGCAGTGCTAGGCTAGGGGATACGCAGTATTTT.